This T cell receptor (beta chain) appears in the sequencing data of a study of CD8+ T cells in alopecia areata. Once RNA had been extracted, it was reverse transcribed into cDNA to act as the sequencing template. Sequencing was performed with immunoSEQ multiplex PCR; in TCRdb, only in-frame clones are kept and a portion is missing. The sample consists of roughly 120,000 clones, 58% of them appearing once. V lost 3 bases and J lost 6, with 17 bases in between. Per the germline V gene, CDR1 is WSHSY and CDR2 is SAAADI. This CDR3 is built from 15 residues. Treatment defined: oral pan-JAK inhibitor, 5-10 mg twice daily.

This specimen was CD8+ T cells sorted from blood, taken at week 4, from a patient treated with tofacitinib. The chain is built from TRBV10-2 and TRBJ1-2, with D perhaps matching TRBD1 (6 bases). This receptor was obtained from a human donor with alopecia areata. CDR3 residues: CASSEVSGVGHGYTF. For the CDR3, the DNA is TGCGCCAGCAGTGAAGTGTCAGGGGTGGGGCATGGCTACACCTTC.